This T cell receptor (beta chain) is from a study of blood T cell repertoires in COVID-19. At the level of the study: Specimens from acute and convalescent COVID-19 originated in the United States, Italy and Spain. Nucleic acid was either cDNA or gDNA, and it came from T cells, B-cell-depleted T cells, or PBMCs.

This CDR3 region has 16 residues. V shed 4 bases and J shed 7 bases, with 22 bases lying between them. CDR1 and CDR2 (germline): LGHDT, YNNKEL (reference sequence). Study processing details: Amplification of reference gene primers was used by the study to estimate nucleated cell counts. The table came from immunoSEQ multiplex PCR; TCRdb's copy has only in-frame clones and leaves some out. V, J and clone size derive from that table, while D and trimming were established from the DNA sequence. The table records 150,000 to 200,000 clones, roughly 87% of them present only once. Seattle patients were enrolled during active infection and followed longitudinally.

The specimen sequenced was peripheral blood. This clonotype originated in a woman aged 55-70 years with COVID-19, enrolled during active disease. V usage is TRBV3-1 (or the pseudogene TRBV3-2) and J usage is TRBJ1-1; tentative D call: TRBD1 (5 bases). The CDR3 nucleotides read TGTGCCAGCAGCCGGGGAACGGGAGGCGGGGCTTATGAAGCTTTCTTT. Protein: CASSRGTGGGAYEAFF.